A single sample is the source of the 27 T cell receptor beta chains below, sequenced in a study of cytomegalovirus exposure and HLA in healthy donors. It was with 60 Vbeta and 13 Jbeta primers that the PCR ran. TCRdb keeps only in-frame clones here, not all; method: immunoSEQ multiplex PCR. The profile covers about 140,000 clones, with 66% appearing a single time and 6.5% taken by the ten largest. The sequenced sample consisted of PBMCs. These receptors all stem from a woman aged 60-70 years in good health and CMV-seronegative.

This sequence joins TRBV7-2 and TRBJ1-1, with D possibly being TRBD1 (5 bases). This CDR3 contains 13 residues. The germline CDR1 and CDR2 sequences are SGHTA and FQGNSA. The V end lost 4 bases, the J end lost 2 bases, and 8 bases lay between the germline ends. The CDR3, as DNA: TGTGCCAGCAGCTGGGGGGGTAACACTGAAGCTTTCTTT. Translating gives CASSWGGNTEAFF.

CDR3 region: CASIDRGTIYF. The CDR3 region has the DNA TGTGCCAGCATCGACCGGGGCACCATATATTTT. The chain combines TRBV6-5 with TRBJ1-3; unclear D gene. The CDR3 runs 11 residues. V gave up 7 bases and J gave up 9 bases, with 10 bases separating them. Germline V gene sequence: CDR1 MNHEY, CDR2 SVGAGI.

The J gene is TRBJ2-1, the V gene TRBV27, with a tentative D call TRBD2 (5 bases). Trimming removed 6 bases at V and 0 bases at J, with 18 bases between. Per germline, CDR1 MNHEY and CDR2 SMNVEV (reference sequence). The CDR3 sequence is 17 residues long. The CDR3 DNA reads as TGTGCCAGCAGACTTGAGAGAGCGGCCAGCTCCTACAATGAGCAGTTCTTC. Translation: CASRLERAASSYNEQFF.

This chain uses TRBV7-2 with TRBJ2-4, with D unclear. The CDR3 covers 14 residues. Deletions cut 5 bases from V and 3 bases from J, with 11 bases between. CDR1 is SGHTA, CDR2 FQGNSA, per germline. The CDR3 loop reads CASSPGIGKNIQYF. CDR3 bases: TGTGCCAGCAGCCCCGGTATTGGCAAAAACATTCAGTACTTC.

V usage is TRBV12-2 and J usage is TRBJ2-1; the table's D call, TRBD2, was not checked against the DNA. TRBV12-2 is a known pseudogene. The length of the CDR3 is 17 residues. CDR3 loop: CVSRLVLRSSSYNEQFF. The CDR3 DNA sequence: TGTGTAAGTCGCTTAGTGTTGCGGTCGAGCTCCTACAATGAGCAGTTCTTC.

The CDR3 DNA is TGTGCCAGCAGTCCCCCGGGGGGGGCAAACACCATATATTTT. This encodes CASSPPGGANTIYF. The chain combines TRBV25-1 with TRBJ1-3, with D tentatively TRBD1 (6 bases). This CDR3 is 14 amino acids long. CDR1 is MGHDK and CDR2 is SYGVNS in the germline V gene. The germline V and J ends were trimmed by 5 bases and 6 bases, with 14 bases remaining between them.

The chain is built from TRBV19 and TRBJ1-1; 8 nucleotides agree with TRBD1. The CDR3 spans 16 residues. Germline loops: CDR1 LNHDA, CDR2 SQIVND (reference sequence). J gave up 2 bases and V 6 bases, and 11 bases lay outside the gene matches. CDR3 residues: CASRTRTGRGNTEAFF. CDR3 nucleotides: TGTGCCAGTAGAACCAGGACAGGGCGGGGAAACACTGAAGCTTTCTTT. Supplemented by reference TRBV19 and TRBJ1-1, the full variable domain reads DGGITQSPKYLFRKEGQNVTLSCEQNLNHDAMYWYRQDPGQGLRLIYYSQIVNDFQKGDIAEGYSVSREKKESFPLTVTSAQKNPTAFYLCASRTRTGRGNTEAFFGQGTRLTVV.

The V gene is TRBV19, the J gene TRBJ2-1, with 11 bases that match TRBD2. There are 16 residues in the CDR3. With V trimmed by 3 bases and J by 7 bases, 8 bases remained unmatched. CDR1 is LNHDA and CDR2 is SQIVND in the germline V gene (reference sequence). The DNA for the CDR3 is TGTGCCAGTAGTATTCTAGCGGGAGGACTTGGAAATGAGCAGTTCTTC. Its protein is CASSILAGGLGNEQFF.

V is TRBV27 and J is TRBJ2-4, with TRBD2 matching 7 bases. V was clipped by 6 bases and J by 0 bases; unmatched bases: 8. Germline CDR1 and CDR2: MNHEY and SMNVEV (reference sequence). The CDR3 extends over 16 amino acids. The CDR3 DNA is TGTGCCAGCAGCCCCCCGGCTAGCGGAGCCAAAAACATTCAGTACTTC. It is translated as CASSPPASGAKNIQYF.

The chain uses TRBV27 and TRBJ2-3; D ambiguous. This CDR3 is built from 15 residues. The V end was cut by 3 bases, the J end by 1 base, with 11 bases between. Germline values: CDR1 MNHEY, CDR2 SMNVEV (reference sequence). CDR3 amino acids: CASSFQALGTDTQYF. The CDR3 region has the DNA TGTGCCAGCAGTTTTCAGGCACTCGGCACAGATACGCAGTATTTT.

V and J are TRBV28 and TRBJ1-5, with D possibly TRBD1 on 5 matching bases. There are 18 residues in the CDR3. Germline assignment: CDR1 MDHEN and CDR2 SYDVKM. V gave up 5 bases and J gave up 0 bases, with 20 bases separating them. This CDR3 is CASSPYTRGRYSNQPQHF. CDR3 DNA: TGTGCCAGCAGTCCATACACAAGGGGCCGTTATAGCAATCAGCCCCAGCATTTT.

This clone has just a few counts. The chain carries TRBV4-3 and TRBJ2-1, with a weak D call TRBD2 (5 bases). CDR1 and CDR2 from the germline V gene are LGHNA and YSLEER. This CDR3 region has 14 residues. V lost 0 bases to trimming and J lost 7 bases, with 10 bases between them. The CDR3 loop is CASSQDARRNEQFF. Here the CDR3 DNA reads TGCGCCAGCAGCCAAGATGCTCGGAGGAATGAGCAGTTCTTC.

This chain joins TRBV21-1 and TRBJ1-1; TRBD1 is the table's D call and was not checked against the DNA. TRBV21-1 is shown as a pseudogene. The CDR3 consists of 11 residues. CDR3 in DNA: TGTCCACAGGGAAAGGGGACTGAAGCTTTCTTT. Its protein product is CPQGKGTEAFF.

This clone was counted between two and nine times. The rearrangement links TRBV4-2 to TRBJ1-4; weak D call: TRBD1 (6 bases). The CDR3 is made up of 17 amino acids. V gave up 1 base and J gave up 0 bases, with 12 bases separating them. From germline, CDR1 is LGHNA and CDR2 YNFKEQ. The CDR3 sequence: CASSQGDNLATNEKLFF. The CDR3 nucleotides read TGTGCCAGCAGCCAAGGGGACAACCTTGCAACTAATGAAAAACTGTTTTTT.

V is TRBV6-6 and J is TRBJ1-1, with unresolved D. Looked up from germline, CDR1 is MNHNY and CDR2 is SVGAGI (reference sequence). With 4 bases removed from V and 4 bases from J, the gap between germline ends came to 16 bases. The CDR3 is 15 amino acids. The CDR3 is CASSSFVQMGTEAFF. The CDR3 DNA follows: TGTGCCAGCAGTTCCTTCGTACAGATGGGCACTGAAGCTTTCTTT.

This clone occurred once. This chain uses TRBV6-5 with TRBJ2-7; 7 bases agree with TRBD1. With V trimmed by 0 bases and J by 6 bases, 11 bases remained unmatched. CDR1 and CDR2 (germline): MNHEY, SVGAGI. The CDR3 has 16 amino acids. The CDR3: CASSYSPDRPASEQYF. The CDR3 nucleotides are TGTGCCAGCAGTTACTCACCGGACAGGCCGGCTTCCGAGCAGTACTTC.

The V gene is TRBV11-2, the J gene TRBJ2-5, with TRBD2 identical over 10 bases. The CDR3 runs 17 residues. Germline CDR1 reads SGHAT; CDR2 reads FQNNGV. Unmatched junction bases numbered 15, after V lost 6 bases and J lost 5 bases. CDR3 sequence: CASSKGSLAGAGETQYF. CDR3 sequence (DNA): TGTGCCAGCAGTAAGGGGTCCCTAGCGGGGGCGGGGGAGACCCAGTACTTC.

The J gene is TRBJ1-1, the V gene TRBV5-1, with D tentatively TRBD1 (6 bases). Germline lookup yields CDR1 SGHRS and CDR2 YFSETQ. The CDR3 totals 15 residues. V was pared by 1 base and J by 3 bases, with 13 bases between. The CDR3 region is CASSLRGGPYTEAFF. CDR3 DNA: TGCGCCAGCAGCTTGCGGGGGGGGCCATACACTGAAGCTTTCTTT.

In the case of this clone: Distinct nucleotide sequences in the sample also encode this CDR3. The chain combines TRBV4-1 with TRBJ2-7; a weak D match, TRBD1 (7 bases). There are 17 residues in the CDR3. The germline V gene encodes CDR1 MGHRA and CDR2 YSYEKL. Between the trimmed V and J ends, which lost 0 bases and 4 bases, there was a span of 19 bases. CDR3: CASSQEAGRGEWYEQYF. CDR3 nucleotide sequence: TGCGCCAGCAGCCAAGAAGCCGGCAGGGGGGAATGGTACGAGCAGTACTTC.

This chain links TRBV5-1 with TRBJ2-7; 10 bases are a match to TRBD1. Per germline, CDR1 SGHRS and CDR2 YFSETQ. With 4 bases clipped from V and 4 bases from J, the junction kept 5 bases outside the gene matches. The CDR3 is 14 residues long. The CDR3: CASSQGQGVYEQYF. The CDR3 DNA follows: TGCGCCAGCAGCCAAGGACAGGGGGTATACGAGCAGTACTTC.

The chain is built from TRBV19 and TRBJ2-1, with 8 bases that match TRBD2. Per germline, CDR1 LNHDA and CDR2 SQIVND (reference sequence). The CDR3 loop spans 14 amino acids. The V and J ends lost 8 bases and 5 bases, in that order; junction bases with no gene match: 8. CDR3 sequence: CASRGGRTNNEQFF. The DNA for the CDR3 is TGTGCCAGTCGGGGGGGGCGGACTAACAATGAGCAGTTCTTC.

The V gene is TRBV4-3, the J gene TRBJ2-5, with TRBD2 identical over 8 bases. The CDR3 has 16 amino acids. V lost 3 bases to trimming and J lost 5 bases; unmatched junction nucleotides: 11. Germline V lookup: CDR1 LGHNA, CDR2 YSLEER. The CDR3 nucleotides read TGCGCCAGCAGCCAGTCTACCGGGACTAGAGGGGAGACCCAGTACTTC. Its translation: CASSQSTGTRGETQYF.

CDR3: CASSLMGLASITGELFF. Here the CDR3 DNA reads TGCGCCAGCAGCTTGATGGGACTAGCGTCGATCACCGGGGAGCTGTTTTTT. V usage is TRBV5-1 and J usage is TRBJ2-2; 10 nucleotides align to TRBD2. J gave up 4 bases and V 1 base, and 7 bases lay outside the gene matches. From germline, CDR1 is SGHRS and CDR2 YFSETQ. The CDR3 is 17 amino acids.

The chain is built from TRBV7-9 and TRBJ2-3; D is possibly TRBD2 (5 bases). The CDR3 covers 14 residues. From germline, CDR1 is SEHNR and CDR2 FQNEAQ (reference sequence). CDR3: CASLMAGPADTQYF. The CDR3 region has the DNA TGTGCGTCACTTATGGCGGGCCCCGCAGATACGCAGTATTTT.

V and J are TRBV5-1 and TRBJ1-4; D uncertain. Germline CDR1 and CDR2: SGHRS and YFSETQ. The V end was cut by 0 bases, the J end by 0 bases, with 6 bases between. The CDR3 totals 15 residues. This CDR3 is CASSLGGATNEKLFF. CDR3 nucleotides: TGCGCCAGCAGCTTGGGGGGAGCAACTAATGAAAAACTGTTTTTT.

V and J are TRBV28 and TRBJ2-1, with 9 bases fitting TRBD2. The CDR3 sequence is 17 residues long. V gave up 6 bases and J gave up 4 bases; unmatched junction bases: 13. The germline V gene encodes CDR1 MDHEN and CDR2 SYDVKM. Here the CDR3 reads CASSPGGSAGGYNEQFF. In DNA form, the CDR3 reads TGTGCCAGCAGCCCCGGGGGGTCGGCGGGAGGGTACAATGAGCAGTTCTTC.

The chain recombines TRBV6-5 with TRBJ2-7, with 7 positions matching TRBD2. The V segment lost 0 bases and the J segment 3 bases; nucleotides outside the gene matches: 2. Germline-derived CDR1 and CDR2 are MNHEY and SVGAGI. The CDR3 consists of 14 residues. As DNA, the CDR3 is TGTGCCAGCAGTTACTCACGGGAGGTCTACGAGCAGTACTTC. This sequence encodes CASSYSREVYEQYF.